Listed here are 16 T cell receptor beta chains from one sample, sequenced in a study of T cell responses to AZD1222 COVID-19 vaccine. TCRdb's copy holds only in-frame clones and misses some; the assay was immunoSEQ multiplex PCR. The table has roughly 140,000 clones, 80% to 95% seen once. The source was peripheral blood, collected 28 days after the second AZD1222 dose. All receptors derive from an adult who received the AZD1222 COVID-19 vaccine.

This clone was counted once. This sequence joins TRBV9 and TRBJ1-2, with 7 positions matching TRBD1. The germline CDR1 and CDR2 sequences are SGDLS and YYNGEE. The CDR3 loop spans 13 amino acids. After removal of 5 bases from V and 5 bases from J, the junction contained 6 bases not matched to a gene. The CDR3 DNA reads TGTGCCAGCAGAAGACAGGGAGGGTATGGCTACACCTTC. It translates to CASRRQGGYGYTF.

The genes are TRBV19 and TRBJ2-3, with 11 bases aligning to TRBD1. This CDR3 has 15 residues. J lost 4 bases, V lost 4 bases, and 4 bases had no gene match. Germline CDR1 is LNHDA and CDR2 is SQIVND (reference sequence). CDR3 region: CASSTGQGVADTQYF. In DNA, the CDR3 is TGTGCCAGTAGTACGGGACAGGGGGTGGCAGATACGCAGTATTTT.

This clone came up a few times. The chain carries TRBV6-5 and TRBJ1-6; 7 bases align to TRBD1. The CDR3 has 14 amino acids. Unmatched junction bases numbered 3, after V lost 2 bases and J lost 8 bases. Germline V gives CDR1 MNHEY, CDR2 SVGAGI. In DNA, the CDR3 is TGTGCCAGCAGTTACGAGGGGGCGGATTCACCCCTCCACTTT. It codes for CASSYEGADSPLHF.

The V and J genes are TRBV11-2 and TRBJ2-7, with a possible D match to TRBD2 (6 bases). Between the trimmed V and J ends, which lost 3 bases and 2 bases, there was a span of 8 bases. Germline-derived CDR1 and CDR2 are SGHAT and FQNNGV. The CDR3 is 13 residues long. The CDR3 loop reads CASSFSGTYEQYF. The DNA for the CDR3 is TGTGCCAGCAGCTTTAGCGGAACCTACGAGCAGTACTTC. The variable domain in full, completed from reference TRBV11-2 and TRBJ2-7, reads EAGVAQSPRYKIIEKRQSVAFWCNPISGHATLYWYQQILGQGPKLLIQFQNNGVVDDSQLPKDRFSAERLKGVDSTLKIQPAKLEDSAVYLCASSFSGTYEQYFGPGTRLTVT.

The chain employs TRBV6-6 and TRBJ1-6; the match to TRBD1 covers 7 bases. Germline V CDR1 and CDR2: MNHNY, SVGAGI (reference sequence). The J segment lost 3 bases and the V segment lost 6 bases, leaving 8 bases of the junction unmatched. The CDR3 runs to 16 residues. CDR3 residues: CASSSYRDSYNSPLHF. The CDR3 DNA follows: TGTGCCAGCAGCTCCTACCGGGACAGCTATAATTCACCCCTCCACTTT.

Here the CDR3 reads CASSSQQGGTEAFF. The CDR3 DNA reads as TGCGCCAGCAGCTCCCAACAGGGAGGCACTGAAGCTTTCTTT. This sequence joins TRBV5-1 and TRBJ1-1; the D gene is possibly TRBD1 (6 bases). This CDR3 has 14 residues. Germline loops: CDR1 SGHRS, CDR2 YFSETQ. V shed 3 bases and J shed 4 bases, with 13 bases lying between them.

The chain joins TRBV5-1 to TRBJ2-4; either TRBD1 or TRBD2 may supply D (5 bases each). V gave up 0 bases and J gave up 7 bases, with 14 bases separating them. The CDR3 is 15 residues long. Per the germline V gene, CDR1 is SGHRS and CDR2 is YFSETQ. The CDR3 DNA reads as TGCGCCAGCAGCTTGGACCGAGGGGCTAGTAACATTCAGTACTTC. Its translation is CASSLDRGASNIQYF.

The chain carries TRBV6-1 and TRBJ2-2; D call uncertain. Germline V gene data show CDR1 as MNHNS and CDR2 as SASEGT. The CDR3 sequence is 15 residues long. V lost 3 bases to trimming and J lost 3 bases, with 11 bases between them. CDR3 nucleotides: TGTGCCAGCAGTGACCGTCTAGGGTACACCGGGGAGCTGTTTTTT. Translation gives CASSDRLGYTGELFF.

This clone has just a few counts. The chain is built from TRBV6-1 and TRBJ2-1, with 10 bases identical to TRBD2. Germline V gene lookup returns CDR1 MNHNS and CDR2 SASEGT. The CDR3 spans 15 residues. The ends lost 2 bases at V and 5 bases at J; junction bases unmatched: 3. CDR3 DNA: TGTGCCAGCAGTGAATGGACTAGCGGAGACAATGAGCAGTTCTTC. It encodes CASSEWTSGDNEQFF.

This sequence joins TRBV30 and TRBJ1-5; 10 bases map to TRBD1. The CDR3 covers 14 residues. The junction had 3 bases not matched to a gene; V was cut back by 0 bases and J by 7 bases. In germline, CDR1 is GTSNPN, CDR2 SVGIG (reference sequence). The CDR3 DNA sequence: TGTGCCTGGAGTGTAAGACAGGGGGCCCAGCCCCAGCATTTT. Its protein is CAWSVRQGAQPQHF.

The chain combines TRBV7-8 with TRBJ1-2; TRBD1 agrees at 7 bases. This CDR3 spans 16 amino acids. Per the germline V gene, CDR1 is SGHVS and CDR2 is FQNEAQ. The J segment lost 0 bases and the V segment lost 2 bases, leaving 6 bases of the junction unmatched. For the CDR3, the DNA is TGTGCCAGCAGCTTAAGGGGGCAGCGAGCTAACTATGGCTACACCTTC. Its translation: CASSLRGQRANYGYTF.

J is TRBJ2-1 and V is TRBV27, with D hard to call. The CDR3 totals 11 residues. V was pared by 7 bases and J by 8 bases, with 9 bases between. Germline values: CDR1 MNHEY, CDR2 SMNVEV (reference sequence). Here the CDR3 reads CASTLGDEQFF. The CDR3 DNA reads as TGTGCCAGCACCCTCGGCGATGAGCAGTTCTTC.

The CDR3 region is CASRKLANEQFF. The CDR3 DNA reads as TGTGCCAGCAGGAAACTAGCAAATGAGCAGTTCTTC. The chain carries TRBV12-3 or TRBV12-4 and TRBJ2-1; TRBD2 might be the D (6 bases). The V and J ends lost 6 bases and 7 bases respectively, with 10 bases between them. The CDR3 spans 12 residues.

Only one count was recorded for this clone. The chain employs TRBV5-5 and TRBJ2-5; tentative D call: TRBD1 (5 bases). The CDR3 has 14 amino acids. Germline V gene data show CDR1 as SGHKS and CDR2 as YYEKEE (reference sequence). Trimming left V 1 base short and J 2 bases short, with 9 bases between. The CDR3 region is CASSLSGPQETQYF. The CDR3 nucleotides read TGTGCCAGCAGCTTGTCAGGGCCGCAAGAGACCCAGTACTTC.

In nucleotides, the CDR3 is TGCAGTGCTACAGGGGGTCAGCCCCAGCATTTT. Protein: CSATGGQPQHF. The chain combines TRBV20-1 with TRBJ1-5; 7 bases align to TRBD1. Germline V gene sequence: CDR1 DFQATT, CDR2 SNEGSKA (reference sequence). The CDR3 has 11 amino acids. J gave up 6 bases and V 4 bases, and 0 bases lay outside the gene matches.

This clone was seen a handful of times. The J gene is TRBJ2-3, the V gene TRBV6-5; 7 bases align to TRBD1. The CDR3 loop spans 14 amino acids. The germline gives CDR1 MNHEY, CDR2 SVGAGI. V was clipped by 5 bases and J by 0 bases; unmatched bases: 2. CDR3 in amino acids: CASSHRGSTDTQYF. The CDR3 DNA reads TGTGCCAGCAGTCACAGGGGAAGCACAGATACGCAGTATTTT.